A selection of T cell receptor beta chains follows, all from one sample in a study of cytomegalovirus exposure and HLA in healthy donors. Assay: immunoSEQ multiplex PCR; the TCRdb copy retains only in-frame clones and omits some. The sample carries some 170,000 clones, roughly 80% recorded once. The specimen sequenced was PBMCs. The receptors were sampled from a man between 40 and 49 years old in good health and CMV-seronegative. CDR3s include the opening cysteine and the closing phenylalanine or tryptophan. Each record gives: D gene, J gene, clone size, V gene, CDR3 protein, CDR3 DNA. A D gene is named only where the DNA matches it firmly. Size values are once, few and many counts, or a class for expanded clones, and some rows have none.

>.|TRBJ1-1|.|TRBV30
CAWRDVRGPEAFF
TGTGCCTGGAGGGATGTCAGGGGTCCTGAAGCTTTCTTT
>TRBD1|TRBJ2-2|.|TRBV7-3
CASSSQGAHTGELFF
TGTGCCAGCAGCTCACAGGGGGCACACACCGGGGAGCTGTTTTTT
>.|TRBJ2-4|.|TRBV6-5
CASSLSSGLGGNIQYF
TGTGCCAGCAGTTTATCCTCTGGACTTGGCGGGAACATTCAGTACTTC
>.|TRBJ2-3|.|TRBV5-4
CASSSSGGTDTQYF
TGTGCCAGCAGCTCCTCGGGGGGCACAGATACGCAGTATTTT
>TRBD1|TRBJ2-2|.|TRBV5-8
CASSLGDRDGTGELFF
TGTGCCAGCAGCTTGGGGGACAGGGACGGCACCGGGGAGCTGTTTTTT
>TRBD2|TRBJ2-3|.|TRBV7-7
CASSPQGPLAGPTDTQYF
TGTGCTAGCAGCCCCCAGGGCCCACTAGCGGGGCCCACAGATACGCAGTATTTT
>.|TRBJ1-1|.|TRBV2
CASSVLNTNTEAFF
TGTGCCAGCAGTGTCCTGAATACAAACACTGAAGCTTTCTTT
>.|TRBJ1-6|once|TRBV30
CAWGLTGNSPLHF
TGTGCCTGGGGCTTGACAGGAAATTCACCCCTCCACTTT
>.|TRBJ1-3|.|TRBV30
CAWSRVGLSGNTIYF
TGTGCCTGGAGTCGGGTAGGACTCTCTGGAAACACCATATATTTT
>TRBD1|TRBJ2-7|.|TRBV6-1
CASSEVPGTGGGREQYF
TGTGCCAGCAGTGAAGTACCTGGGACAGGGGGGGGGCGCGAGCAGTACTTC
>.|TRBJ2-7|once|TRBV5-1
CASSLDGAISYEQYF
TGCGCCAGCAGCTTGGATGGGGCGATCTCCTACGAGCAGTACTTC
>.|TRBJ1-1|.|TRBV28
CASRPPTTGNTEAFF
TGTGCCAGCAGGCCGCCGACCACGGGGAACACTGAAGCTTTCTTT
>TRBD1|TRBJ2-7|.|TRBV5-1
CASSLDAPGQGSYEQYF
TGCGCCAGCAGCTTGGATGCCCCGGGACAGGGATCCTACGAGCAGTACTTC
>TRBD1|TRBJ2-2|.|TRBV6-5
CASSDRDTGELFF
TGTGCCAGCAGTGACAGGGACACCGGGGAGCTGTTTTTT
>TRBD1|TRBJ2-3|.|TRBV7-8
CASSPRTGRSGSQYF
TGTGCCAGCAGCCCACGGACAGGGCGGTCGGGTTCGCAGTATTTT
>TRBD1|TRBJ2-1|.|TRBV7-8
CASSPRDSHNEQFF
TGTGCCAGCAGCCCCCGGGACAGCCACAATGAGCAGTTCTTC
>.|TRBJ2-5|.|TRBV2
CASTVTGQETQYF
TGTGCCAGCACGGTAACAGGTCAAGAGACCCAGTACTTC
>TRBD2|TRBJ2-3|.|TRBV9
CASSVEGRGGADTQYF
TGTGCCAGCAGCGTAGAGGGGCGGGGGGGTGCAGATACGCAGTATTTT
>.|TRBJ2-1|.|TRBV7-8
CASSSDRTYNEQFF
TGTGCCAGCAGCTCGGACAGAACCTACAATGAGCAGTTCTTC
>TRBD2|TRBJ2-3|.|TRBV5-1
CASSSGTSLDTQYF
TGCGCCAGCAGTTCCGGGACTAGCTTAGATACGCAGTATTTT
>TRBD1|TRBJ2-3|.|TRBV11-3
CASSFGTGADTQYF
TGTGCCAGCAGCTTTGGGACAGGGGCAGATACGCAGTATTTT
>.|TRBJ2-7|.|TRBV29-1
CSALQGRYEQYF
TGCAGCGCTCTCCAGGGGCGGTACGAGCAGTACTTC
>TRBD2|TRBJ2-3|.|TRBV5-1
CASSLRGVYTDTQYF
TGCGCCAGCAGCTTGCGGGGGGTCTACACAGATACGCAGTATTTT
>.|TRBJ2-5|.|TRBV6-1
CASRGQQETQYF
TGTGCCAGCAGGGGGCAACAAGAGACCCAGTACTTC
>.|TRBJ1-2|.|TRBV6-6
CASKAGPSDYGYTF
TGTGCCAGCAAGGCGGGGCCGAGCGACTATGGCTACACCTTC
>.|TRBJ2-2|.|TRBV10-3
CGIQTEMNTGELFF
TGTGGTATTCAGACAGAGATGAACACCGGGGAGCTGTTTTTT
>TRBD1|TRBJ2-3|.|TRBV18
CASSPTGEGDTQYF
TGTGCCAGCTCACCGACAGGGGAAGGAGATACGCAGTATTTT
>.|TRBJ1-2|.|TRBV6-5
CASGGGYGYTF
TGTGCCAGCGGCGGAGGCTATGGCTACACCTTC
>TRBD1|TRBJ2-5|.|TRBV7-2
CASSSGQWLGTQYF
TGTGCCAGCAGCTCGGGACAGTGGTTAGGGACCCAGTACTTC
>.|TRBJ1-2|.|TRBV7-9
CASSSGVYGYTF
TGTGCCAGCAGCTCAGGGGTCTATGGCTACACCTTC
>TRBD2|TRBJ2-7|.|TRBV12-5
CASGLVRPSGGYEQYF
TGTGCTAGTGGTTTGGTACGACCTAGCGGGGGCTACGAGCAGTACTTC
>.|TRBJ1-5|once|TRBV2
CASRGGDQPQHF
TGTGCCAGCAGGGGAGGCGATCAGCCCCAGCATTTT
>.|TRBJ2-6|.|TRBV15
CATSRDRRSGANVLTF
TGTGCCACCAGCAGAGATCGGAGGTCTGGGGCCAACGTCCTGACTTTC
>TRBD1|TRBJ2-7|.|TRBV18
CASSLIPRDRTPYEQYF
TGTGCCAGCTCACTAATCCCGAGGGACAGAACCCCCTACGAGCAGTACTTC
>.|TRBJ1-1|.|TRBV12-5
CASGLVVTGGRAEAFF
TGTGCTAGTGGTTTGGTAGTTACCGGGGGAAGGGCTGAAGCTTTCTTT
>.|TRBJ2-6|.|TRBV7-9
CASSPREAGANVLTF
TGTGCCAGCAGCCCGCGGGAAGCTGGGGCCAACGTCCTGACTTTC
>.|TRBJ2-6|few|TRBV6-6
CASRPEGAGANVLTF
TGTGCCAGCAGACCCGAGGGGGCTGGGGCCAACGTCCTGACTTTC
>TRBD2|TRBJ2-7|few|TRBV27
CASSMTSGGYEQYF
TGTGCCAGCAGTATGACTAGCGGGGGCTACGAGCAGTACTTC
>TRBD1|TRBJ2-1|.|TRBV30
CAWSEVLGTVDNEQFF
TGTGCCTGGAGTGAGGTCTTAGGGACAGTCGACAATGAGCAGTTCTTC